This TCR beta chain was identified in a study of T cells in Graves' hyperthyroidism and ophthalmopathy. Amplified TCR beta CDR3 regions came from RNA transcripts. Primed by the HTBI set, a first-round RT-PCR was run on the TCR CDR3. Each CDR3 protein gets one entry after TCRdb re-called the multiplex PCR reads with MiXCR. The sample yields 250,000 to 300,000 distinct CDR3 sequences, nearly 15% seen once. Trimming stripped 4 bases from V and 1 base from J, with 13 bases between. CDR1 and CDR2 (germline): MGHRA, YSYEKL. The CDR3 covers 15 residues. Uncontrolled infections, other autoimmune diseases, pregnancy or lactation led to exclusion of patients. The authors took PBMCs from over 8.5 ml fresh peripheral blood.

The chain couples TRBV4-1 to TRBJ2-5, with D possibly being TRBD1 or TRBD2 (5 bases each). The sequence derives from a woman aged 45-65 years with Graves' hyperthyroidism that later progressed to Graves' ophthalmopathy. The sample taken for sequencing was blood. The CDR3 DNA reads as TGCGCCAGCAGCCCCGAGGGACGGGTCCAAGAGACCCAGTACTTC. Its protein is CASSPEGRVQETQYF.